The source of this T cell receptor (beta chain) is a study of beta chain features in type 1 diabetes. The study, taken as a whole, reports: Any HLA type influence on TCRB rearrangement was left unresolved here. More deletions and fewer insertions at VDJ junctions were found in patients with type 1 diabetes. In every one of the four CD4+ subsets, TCRB CDR3s were moderately but significantly shorter in Type 1 diabetes patients.

Reverse transcribing all isolated RNA meant expressed TCRB transcripts were sequenced. Sequenced by immunoSEQ multiplex PCR; TCRdb stores in-frame clones only, minus some. Among hundreds of thousands of clones, roughly 13% were seen once, and the ten largest hold approximately 0.042%. Notes on this clone: Its antigen is unknown.

Every donor had blood drawn once into heparin, around 120 mL on average. The CDR3 consists of 13 residues. V lost 6 bases, J lost 7 bases, and 12 bases lay in between. CDR1 is MNHNS, CDR2 SASEGT, per germline. The chain links TRBV6-1 to TRBJ2-2; tentative D call: TRBD1 (5 bases). The sequencing input was naive CD4+ T cells from blood. The sequence was collected from a man aged 18 to 30 with type 1 diabetes. The CDR3 sequence: CASRSRVGGELFF. CDR3 DNA: TGTGCCAGCAGAAGCAGGGTGGGCGGGGAGCTGTTTTTT.